These 15 T cell receptor beta chains originate from one sample sequenced in a study of siplizumab effects on memory and regulatory T cells (dated by TCRdb to the late 2010s). The library was prepared using the immunoSEQ multiplex PCR assay. This immuneACCESS table, as held by TCRdb, lists in-frame sequences with V and J called but not all clones. Of the missing ones, under half trace to an unresolved V gene in checked studies; the others have no known cause. The sample yields approximately 50,000 clones; 93% were counted once. 17% of the sample goes to the ten largest clones. Material for sequencing was CD8+ T cells sorted from blood. The receptors were sampled from a human donor in good health.

J is TRBJ1-1 and V is TRBV7-3; D remains ambiguous. Germline CDR1 and CDR2: SGHTA and FQGTGA. V gave up 3 bases and J gave up 8 bases, with 13 bases separating them. This CDR3 spans 13 amino acids. The CDR3 region is CASSFDTNTEAFF. The CDR3 DNA reads as TGTGCCAGCAGCTTCGACACAAATACCGAAGCTTTCTTT.

This chain connects TRBV7-2 to TRBJ2-2; D gene ambiguous. Trimming left V 6 bases short and J 6 bases short, with 11 bases between. CDR1 and CDR2 from the germline V gene are SGHTA and FQGNSA. CDR3 length: 13 amino acids. The CDR3 reads CASRPVPAGELFF. The CDR3 DNA follows: TGTGCCAGCAGGCCCGTCCCCGCCGGGGAGCTGTTTTTT.

This chain connects TRBV6-5 to TRBJ2-7; perhaps D is TRBD1 or TRBD2 (6 bases each). Trimming removed 2 bases at V and 7 bases at J, with 12 bases between. Germline values: CDR1 MNHEY, CDR2 SVGAGI. The CDR3 spans 13 residues. The CDR3 region is CASSYPTGGEQYF. DNA of the CDR3: TGTGCCAGCAGTTACCCGACAGGAGGGGAGCAGTACTTC.

V and J are TRBV21-1 and TRBJ1-2; whether TRBD1, the table's D call, matches the DNA was not checked. TRBV21-1 is reported as a pseudogene. The CDR3 consists of 13 residues. CDR3 in DNA: TGTGCCAGCGGCGACATGTTAGACGATGGCTACACCTTC. Amino acid sequence: CASGDMLDDGYTF.

V and J are TRBV19 and TRBJ1-1; D gene ambiguous. This CDR3 has 15 amino acids. V lost 8 bases, J lost 3 bases, and 19 bases lay in between. Germline CDR1 and CDR2: LNHDA and SQIVND (reference sequence). The CDR3 spells CASRKDTRFDTEAFF. The CDR3 DNA reads TGTGCCAGTCGCAAAGATACAAGGTTCGACACTGAAGCTTTCTTT.

V is TRBV13 and J is TRBJ2-7; perhaps TRBD2 as D (5 bases). CDR3 size: 14 residues. V lost 3 bases to trimming and J lost 0 bases, with 9 bases between them. Germline V gene sequence: CDR1 PRHDT, CDR2 FYEKMQ (reference sequence). CDR3 sequence (DNA): TGTGCCAGCAGCTTGGACTCGCCCTCCTACGAGCAGTACTTC. Amino acids: CASSLDSPSYEQYF.

The CDR3 DNA follows: TGTGCCAGCAGTTTATGGCCAACCAAAGAGACCCAGTACTTC. Protein: CASSLWPTKETQYF. This chain connects TRBV27 to TRBJ2-5; D is unresolved. Germline V CDR1 and CDR2: MNHEY, SMNVEV (reference sequence). This CDR3 comprises 14 residues. V shed 1 base and J shed 3 bases, with 9 bases lying between them.

The rearrangement links TRBV27 to TRBJ2-2; no definite D call. This CDR3 spans 14 amino acids. V shed 6 bases and J shed 4 bases, with 12 bases lying between them. Looked up from germline, CDR1 is MNHEY and CDR2 is SMNVEV (reference sequence). The CDR3 DNA reads TGTGCCAGCAGCCGTGGTAAGGTCACCGGGGAGCTGTTTTTT. Translated, it gives CASSRGKVTGELFF.

The chain is built from TRBV2 and TRBJ2-1; perhaps TRBD2 as D (5 bases). Trimming took 6 bases from V and 14 from J, leaving 5 bases between them. The CDR3 sequence is 8 residues long. Germline CDR1 reads SNHLY; CDR2 reads FYNNEI. The CDR3 region has the DNA TGTGCCAGCAGGAGGGAGTTCTTC. It encodes CASRREFF.

The rearrangement links TRBV27 to TRBJ1-2; 10 nucleotides align to TRBD1. This CDR3 spans 15 amino acids. V gave up 6 bases and J gave up 6 bases; unmatched junction bases: 10. From germline, CDR1 is MNHEY and CDR2 SMNVEV (reference sequence). Written as DNA, the CDR3 is TGTGCCAGCAGCGTTCGACAGGGGGCTTTCGATGGCTACACCTTC. Residues: CASSVRQGAFDGYTF.

This clone was observed once. The rearrangement links TRBV7-8 to TRBJ1-1; maybe TRBD1 (5 bases). The CDR3 length is 15 residues. Germline values: CDR1 SGHVS, CDR2 FQNEAQ. The V and J ends lost 1 base and 3 bases respectively, with 12 bases between them. This chain's CDR3 is CASSLEEGSDTEAFF. The CDR3 bases are TGTGCCAGCAGCTTAGAGGAGGGGTCGGACACTGAAGCTTTCTTT.

This chain uses TRBV7-9 with TRBJ2-7; 8 bases line up with TRBD2. In germline, CDR1 is SEHNR, CDR2 FQNEAQ (reference sequence). This CDR3 is built from 16 residues. With V trimmed by 5 bases and J by 1 base, 10 bases remained unmatched. The CDR3 is CASSDSRGLGSYEQYF. In DNA, the CDR3 is TGTGCCAGCAGCGATTCCCGGGGACTAGGATCCTACGAGCAGTACTTC.

The chain uses TRBV7-6 and TRBJ2-7, with TRBD2 identical over 12 bases. CDR1 and CDR2 from the germline V gene are SGHVS and FNYEAQ. The CDR3 covers 15 residues. V trimming: 4 bases; J trimming: 3 bases; junction bases outside the gene matches: 4. The CDR3 protein is CASSYLAGGLYEQYF. DNA for the CDR3: TGTGCCAGCAGCTATCTAGCGGGAGGGCTCTACGAGCAGTACTTC.

The chain employs TRBV6-1 and TRBJ2-3, with 9 positions matching TRBD2. V gave up 7 bases and J gave up 4 bases; unmatched junction bases: 9. The CDR3 has 15 residues. CDR1 MNHNS and CDR2 SASEGT come from the germline V gene. Here the CDR3 DNA reads TGTGCCAGCACTAGCGGGATTGGAGAGGCAGATACGCAGTATTTT. Translated, it gives CASTSGIGEADTQYF.

The CDR3 coding sequence is TGTGCCAGCAGCAACGAGGGACTCACGGGCACAGATACGCAGTATTTT. Protein: CASSNEGLTGTDTQYF. The chain uses TRBV28 and TRBJ2-3, with a possible D match to TRBD2 (6 bases). Germline-derived CDR1 and CDR2 are MDHEN and SYDVKM. V was trimmed by 6 bases and J by 1 base, leaving 17 bases between them. The CDR3 is 16 amino acids.